The entry below describes one TCR beta chain. One end of the junction varies from germline; a read error may be responsible. Patients were aged 18 to 65, had disease duration under 2 months, and had newly diagnosed hyperthyroidism. This specimen belongs to a study of T cells in Graves' hyperthyroidism and ophthalmopathy. TCR beta CDR3 regions were amplified from RNA transcripts. HTBI primers were the set used in a first-round RT-PCR of the TCR CDR3. TCRdb called the multiplex PCR reads again in MiXCR, with one record for every CDR3 protein. The sample comprises 250,000 or so distinct CDR3 sequences, roughly 15% of which are singletons, and about 14% rests with the top ten. Looked up from germline, CDR1 is LNHNV and CDR2 is YYDKDF (reference sequence). CDR3 length: 17 amino acids.

Sequencing used blood. The rearrangement uses TRBV15 and TRBJ2-1; weak D call: TRBD2 (5 bases). This TCR was recovered from a woman aged 40 to 55 with Graves' hyperthyroidism that later progressed to Graves' ophthalmopathy. This chain's CDR3 is CVTSRDGLSSSYNEQFF. CDR3 sequence (DNA): TGTGTCACCAGCAGAGACGGACTGTCGAGCTCCTACAATGAGCAGTTCTTC.